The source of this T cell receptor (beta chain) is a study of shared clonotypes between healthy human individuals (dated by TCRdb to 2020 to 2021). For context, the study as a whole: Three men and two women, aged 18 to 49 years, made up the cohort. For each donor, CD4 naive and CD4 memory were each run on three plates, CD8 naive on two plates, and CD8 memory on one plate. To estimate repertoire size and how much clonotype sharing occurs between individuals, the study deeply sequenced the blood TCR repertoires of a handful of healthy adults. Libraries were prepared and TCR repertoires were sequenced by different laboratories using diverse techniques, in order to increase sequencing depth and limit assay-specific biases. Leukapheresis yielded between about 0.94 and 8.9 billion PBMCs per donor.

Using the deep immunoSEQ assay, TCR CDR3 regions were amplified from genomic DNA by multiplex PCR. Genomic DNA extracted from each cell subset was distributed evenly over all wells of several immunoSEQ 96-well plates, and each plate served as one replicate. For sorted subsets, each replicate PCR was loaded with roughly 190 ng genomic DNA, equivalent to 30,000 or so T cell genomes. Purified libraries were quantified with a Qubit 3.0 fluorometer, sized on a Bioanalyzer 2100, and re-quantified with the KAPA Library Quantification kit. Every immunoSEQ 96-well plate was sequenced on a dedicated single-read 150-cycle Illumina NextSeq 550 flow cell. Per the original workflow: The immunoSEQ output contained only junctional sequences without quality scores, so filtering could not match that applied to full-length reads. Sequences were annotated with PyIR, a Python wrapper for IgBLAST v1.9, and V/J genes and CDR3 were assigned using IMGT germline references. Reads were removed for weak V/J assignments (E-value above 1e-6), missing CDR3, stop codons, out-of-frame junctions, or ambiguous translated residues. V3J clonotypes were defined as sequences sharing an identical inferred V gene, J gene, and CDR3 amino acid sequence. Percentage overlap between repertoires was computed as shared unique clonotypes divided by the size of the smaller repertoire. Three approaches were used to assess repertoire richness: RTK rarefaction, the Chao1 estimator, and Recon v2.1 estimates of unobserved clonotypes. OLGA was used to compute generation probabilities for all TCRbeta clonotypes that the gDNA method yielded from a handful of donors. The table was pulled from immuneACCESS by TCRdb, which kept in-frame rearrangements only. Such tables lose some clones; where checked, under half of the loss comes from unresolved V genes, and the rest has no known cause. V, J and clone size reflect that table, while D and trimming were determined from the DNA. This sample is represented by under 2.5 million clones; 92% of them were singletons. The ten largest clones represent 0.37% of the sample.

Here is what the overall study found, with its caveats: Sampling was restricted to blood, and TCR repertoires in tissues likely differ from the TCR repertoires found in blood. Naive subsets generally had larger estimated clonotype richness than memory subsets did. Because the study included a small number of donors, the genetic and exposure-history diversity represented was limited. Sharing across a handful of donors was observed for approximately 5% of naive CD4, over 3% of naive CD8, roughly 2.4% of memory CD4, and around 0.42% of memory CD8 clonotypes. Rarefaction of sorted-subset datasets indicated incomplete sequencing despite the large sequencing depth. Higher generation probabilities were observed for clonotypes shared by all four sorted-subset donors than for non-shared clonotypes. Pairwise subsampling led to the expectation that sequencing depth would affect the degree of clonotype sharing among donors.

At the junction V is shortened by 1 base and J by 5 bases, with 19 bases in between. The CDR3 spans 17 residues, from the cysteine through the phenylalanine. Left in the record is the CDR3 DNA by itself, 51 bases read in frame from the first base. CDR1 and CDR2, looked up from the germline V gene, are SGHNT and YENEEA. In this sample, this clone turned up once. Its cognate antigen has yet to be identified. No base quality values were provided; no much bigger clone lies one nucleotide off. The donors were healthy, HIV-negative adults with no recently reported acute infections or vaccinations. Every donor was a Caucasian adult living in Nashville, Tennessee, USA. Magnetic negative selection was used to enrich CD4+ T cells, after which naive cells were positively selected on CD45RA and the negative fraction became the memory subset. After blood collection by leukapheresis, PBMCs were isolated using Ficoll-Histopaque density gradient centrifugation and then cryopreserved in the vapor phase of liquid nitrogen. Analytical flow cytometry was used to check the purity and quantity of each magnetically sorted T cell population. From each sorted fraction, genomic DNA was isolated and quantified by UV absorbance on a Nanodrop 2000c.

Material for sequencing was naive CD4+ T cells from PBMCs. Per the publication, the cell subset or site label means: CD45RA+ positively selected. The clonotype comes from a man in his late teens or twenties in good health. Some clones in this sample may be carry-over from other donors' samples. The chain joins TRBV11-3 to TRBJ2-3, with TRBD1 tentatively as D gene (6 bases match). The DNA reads TGTGCCAGCAGCTTAGGGGCAGGGGCAGCCCAGAAAGATACGCAGTATTTT. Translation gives CASSLGAGAAQKDTQYF.